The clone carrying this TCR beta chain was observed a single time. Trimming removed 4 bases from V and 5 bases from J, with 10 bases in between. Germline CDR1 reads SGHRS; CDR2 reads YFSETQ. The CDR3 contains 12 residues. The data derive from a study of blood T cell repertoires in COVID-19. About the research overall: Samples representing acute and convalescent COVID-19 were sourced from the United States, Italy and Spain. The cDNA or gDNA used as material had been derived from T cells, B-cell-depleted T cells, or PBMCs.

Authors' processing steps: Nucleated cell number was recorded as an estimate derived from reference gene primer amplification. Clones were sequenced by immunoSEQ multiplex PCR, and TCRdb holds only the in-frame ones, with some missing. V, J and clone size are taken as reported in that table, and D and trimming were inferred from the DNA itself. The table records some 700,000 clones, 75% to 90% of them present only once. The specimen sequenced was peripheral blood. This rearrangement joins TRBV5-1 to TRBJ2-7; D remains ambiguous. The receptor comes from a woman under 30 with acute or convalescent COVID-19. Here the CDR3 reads CASSPVGDEQYF. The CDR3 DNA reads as TGCGCCAGCAGCCCGGTCGGTGACGAGCAGTACTTC.